Below, 22 T cell receptor beta chains from the same sample are listed, as sequenced in a study of blood T cell repertoires in COVID-19. Method: immunoSEQ multiplex PCR; TCRdb's copy keeps in-frame clones and lacks some. The sample contains some 170,000 clones, over 80% of which appear only once. Sequenced input: peripheral blood. The origin of the receptors is a woman in her 50s with acute or convalescent COVID-19.

The chain is built from TRBV19 and TRBJ1-2; 9 bases map to TRBD1. The CDR3 spans 15 residues. CDR1 is LNHDA and CDR2 is SQIVND in the germline V gene (reference sequence). V shed 2 bases and J 8 bases; nucleotides not matched to a gene: 9. The CDR3, as DNA: TGTGCCAGTAGTATACAAGGACAGGGGATCAGGGGCTACACCTTC. Translated, it gives CASSIQGQGIRGYTF.

The V gene is TRBV5-5, the J gene TRBJ1-5; D might be TRBD1 (6 bases). This CDR3 is built from 15 residues. V lost 4 bases to trimming and J lost 7 bases, with 18 bases between them. Per germline, CDR1 SGHKS and CDR2 YYEKEE (reference sequence). The CDR3 sequence is CASSLAQGSGQPQHF. As DNA, the CDR3 is TGTGCCAGCAGCCTAGCACAGGGTTCCGGCCAGCCCCAGCATTTT. Combining the CDR3 with reference TRBV5-5 and TRBJ1-5 gives the whole variable domain DAGVTQSPTHLIKTRGQQVTLRCSPISGHKSVSWYQQVLGQGPQFIFQYYEKEERGRGNFPDRFSARQFPNYSSELNVNALLLGDSALYLCASSLAQGSGQPQHFGDGTRLSIL.

This chain links TRBV7-2 with TRBJ2-7; TRBD2 matches at 8 bases. Looked up from germline, CDR1 is SGHTA and CDR2 is FQGNSA. The CDR3 is 17 residues long. V lost 5 bases to trimming and J lost 0 bases; unmatched junction nucleotides: 12. The CDR3 DNA reads as TGTGCCAGCAGCCTAGGGTGGCTAGCGGGTAGCTCCTACGAGCAGTACTTC. Residues: CASSLGWLAGSSYEQYF.

The chain carries TRBV30 and TRBJ1-6, with 7 positions matching TRBD1. CDR1 GTSNPN and CDR2 SVGIG come from the germline V gene (reference sequence). This CDR3 is 15 amino acids long. Unmatched junction bases numbered 9, after V lost 0 bases and J lost 10 bases. The CDR3 DNA follows: TGTGCCTGGAGTGTACAGGGTCCAGGGGGGTCACCCCTCCACTTT. Translating gives CAWSVQGPGGSPLHF.

The chain recombines TRBV7-3 with TRBJ2-1; 11 bases are shared with TRBD2. The CDR3 contains 17 residues. V lost 5 bases to trimming and J lost 4 bases; unmatched junction nucleotides: 10. CDR1 and CDR2 (germline): SGHTA, FQGTGA. DNA for the CDR3: TGTGCCAGCAGCCAAGGGCTAGCGGGGGGTTTATACAATGAGCAGTTCTTC. Translated, it gives CASSQGLAGGLYNEQFF.

CDR3 in DNA: TGCGCCAGCAGCTTGGATGGGGGCAGTGGTTCACCCCTCCACTTT. Its protein product is CASSLDGGSGSPLHF. V gene TRBV5-1 combines with J gene TRBJ1-6, with a tentative D call TRBD1 (6 bases). The length of the CDR3 is 15 residues. The V gene lost 0 bases and the J gene lost 9 bases, with 13 bases spanning the gap. In germline, CDR1 is SGHRS, CDR2 YFSETQ. The full variable domain, in which reference TRBV5-1 and TRBJ1-6 provide the parts outside the CDR3, is KAGVTQTPRYLIKTRGQQVTLSCSPISGHRSVSWYQQTPGQGLQFLFEYFSETQRNKGNFPGRFSGRQFSNSRSEMNVSTLELGDSALYLCASSLDGGSGSPLHFGNGTRLTVT.

The V call is TRBV4-3, the J call TRBJ1-2; D call uncertain. Germline CDR1 is LGHNA and CDR2 is YSLEER. The CDR3 covers 13 residues. V lost 0 bases and J lost 5, with 7 bases in between. The CDR3 DNA reads TGCGCCAGCAGCCAAGATAGGAGTTATGGCTACACCTTC. Encoded protein: CASSQDRSYGYTF.

J is TRBJ2-2 and V is TRBV30; 7 positions match TRBD1. Germline V gene sequence: CDR1 GTSNPN, CDR2 SVGIG (reference sequence). V was pared by 4 bases and J by 0 bases, with 2 bases of the junction left unmatched. This CDR3 is 14 amino acids long. In DNA, the CDR3 is TGTGCCTGGACCGGGACAGCGAACACCGGGGAGCTGTTTTTT. It is translated as CAWTGTANTGELFF.

The chain couples TRBV3-1 (or the pseudogene TRBV3-2) to TRBJ1-6; TRBD1 aligns across 8 bases. The CDR3 is 16 residues long. With 0 bases clipped from V and 9 bases from J, the junction kept 7 bases outside the gene matches. Germline V gives CDR1 LGHDT, CDR2 YNNKEL (reference sequence). In nucleotides, the CDR3 is TGTGCCAGCAGCCAAGAAGCGGACAGGGAAGCTTCACCCCTCCACTTT. The encoded protein is CASSQEADREASPLHF.

This chain connects TRBV7-2 to TRBJ2-7; 10 bases fit TRBD2. The CDR3 sequence is 15 residues long. With V trimmed by 3 bases and J by 2 bases, 4 bases remained unmatched. Germline CDR1 is SGHTA and CDR2 is FQGNSA. The CDR3 DNA reads TGTGCCAGCAGCTTTGTAGCGGGGGGTCCCTACGAGCAGTACTTC. Protein product: CASSFVAGGPYEQYF.

The chain combines TRBV10-1 with TRBJ2-3; D is undetermined. Trimming shortened V by 2 bases and J by 4 bases, and 19 bases separated the two germline ends. The germline V gene has CDR1 WNHNN and CDR2 SYGVQD (reference sequence). The CDR3 is 17 amino acids. The CDR3 reads CASSERQASNPPDTQYF. Here the CDR3 DNA reads TGCGCCAGCAGTGAGAGGCAGGCATCAAACCCTCCAGATACGCAGTATTTT.

This clone was observed once. The chain joins TRBV7-2 to TRBJ1-1; no reliable D call. This CDR3 contains 13 residues. The germline V gene encodes CDR1 SGHTA and CDR2 FQGNSA. V gave up 6 bases and J gave up 1 base, with 9 bases separating them. CDR3 loop: CASSMGENTEAFF. In DNA form, the CDR3 reads TGTGCCAGCAGTATGGGAGAGAACACTGAAGCTTTCTTT.

This clone showed up many times. This sequence joins TRBV6-1 and TRBJ1-1, with unresolved D. There are 12 residues in the CDR3. Trimming pared 3 bases from V and 10 bases from J, leaving 12 bases between. CDR1 and CDR2 (germline): MNHNS, SASEGT. Written as DNA, the CDR3 is TGTGCCAGCAGTGATCCGGGGAATCGAGCTTTCTTT. This codes for CASSDPGNRAFF.

CDR3 in amino acids: CASSQDREQNYEQYF. CDR3 in DNA: TGTGCCAGCAGCCAAGATCGGGAACAGAACTACGAGCAGTACTTC. The rearrangement uses TRBV3-1 (or the pseudogene TRBV3-2) and TRBJ2-7; D possibly corresponds to TRBD2 (5 bases). With 0 bases removed from V and 3 bases from J, the gap between germline ends came to 12 bases. The CDR3 length is 15 residues. CDR1 and CDR2 from the germline V gene are LGHDT and YNNKEL (reference sequence).

The V call is TRBV19, the J call TRBJ1-1, with D tentatively TRBD1 (5 bases). Germline V gene sequence: CDR1 LNHDA, CDR2 SQIVND (reference sequence). The CDR3 contains 15 residues. Trimming took 8 bases from V and 2 from J, leaving 18 bases between them. CDR3 nucleotides: TGTGCCAGTGCAAAACCCAGGGAAATTAACACTGAAGCTTTCTTT. Translated, it gives CASAKPREINTEAFF.

This CDR3 reads CASSQDIGDRAGYTF. In DNA, the CDR3 is TGCGCCAGCAGCCAAGATATCGGGGACAGGGCCGGCTACACCTTC. This chain uses TRBV4-3 with TRBJ1-2, with 9 bases fitting TRBD1. CDR1 is LGHNA and CDR2 is YSLEER in the germline V gene. V lost 0 bases, J lost 8 bases, and 7 bases stayed unmatched. The length of the CDR3 is 15 residues.

The chain is built from TRBV6-2 or TRBV6-3 and TRBJ1-5; the D gene is possibly TRBD1 (6 bases). CDR3 length: 12 amino acids. The germline gives CDR1 MNHEY, CDR2 SVGEGT. Trimming took 2 bases from V and 9 from J, leaving 8 bases between them. The CDR3 DNA follows: TGTGCCAGCAGTTACGGGGGCAGGCCCCAGCATTTT. Protein: CASSYGGRPQHF.

V usage is TRBV7-2 and J usage is TRBJ1-4, with a weak D call TRBD1 (5 bases). The V gene's germline CDR1 is SGHTA and CDR2 FQGNSA. V lost 5 bases and J 3 bases, leaving 10 bases between the germline ends. CDR3 size: 14 residues. CDR3 protein: CASSPDRANEKLFF. CDR3 in DNA: TGTGCCAGCAGCCCAGACAGAGCTAATGAAAAACTGTTTTTT.

This clone showed up just a few times. The genes are TRBV11-3 and TRBJ1-1, with D possibly being TRBD1 (6 bases). Germline CDR1 SGHNT, CDR2 YENEEA. The CDR3 consists of 11 residues. V was cut by 5 bases and J by 7 bases, with 8 bases left in between. The CDR3: CASSLDSEAFF. CDR3 coding DNA: TGTGCCAGCAGCCTGGACAGTGAAGCTTTCTTT.

In this sample, this clone turned up a few times. This sample also contains other DNA sequences that code for the same CDR3. The chain has TRBV27 and TRBJ1-5, with D maybe TRBD1 (5 bases). The germline V and J ends were trimmed by 5 bases and 6 bases, with 11 bases remaining between them. This CDR3 spans 13 amino acids. The germline V gene encodes CDR1 MNHEY and CDR2 SMNVEV (reference sequence). CDR3 nucleotide sequence: TGTGCCAGCAGTGGGGGGGGGACTCAGCCCCAGCATTTT. Protein product: CASSGGGTQPQHF.

The chain recombines TRBV18 with TRBJ2-5; D not certain. Trimming removed 3 bases from V and 5 bases from J, with 7 bases in between. Germline lookup yields CDR1 KGHSH and CDR2 LQKENI. The CDR3 runs to 12 residues. CDR3: CASSPRQETQYF. CDR3 bases: TGTGCCAGCTCACCCAGGCAGGAGACCCAGTACTTC.

This rearrangement joins TRBV6-2 or TRBV6-3 to TRBJ2-5; D perhaps matches TRBD2 (5 bases). Germline lookup yields CDR1 MNHEY and CDR2 SVGEGT. V was shortened by 5 bases and J by 2 bases, with 15 bases between the two germline ends. The CDR3 runs 15 residues. CDR3 residues: CASSPRSRDQETQYF. The CDR3 bases are TGTGCCAGCAGTCCCCGTTCCCGGGATCAAGAGACCCAGTACTTC.